This is a list of T cell receptor beta chains from one sample in a study of T cell responses to AZD1222 COVID-19 vaccine. Generated by immunoSEQ multiplex PCR, the TCRdb table keeps only in-frame clones and is missing some. The table records under 80,000 clones, 70% to 90% of them present only once. Sample: peripheral blood, taken 28 days after the second AZD1222 dose. The receptors stem from an adult who received the AZD1222 COVID-19 vaccine. CDR3s include the opening cysteine and the closing phenylalanine or tryptophan. D genes are given only for firm matches. Where a row states a size, it is once, few, many or the class of an expanded clone; other rows omit it.

v_gene	d_gene	j_gene	abundance	CDR3aa	CDR3nt
TRBV19	TRBD1	TRBJ1-6	.	CASRPGQGSDRSPLHF	TGTGCCAGTAGACCCGGACAGGGCAGTGATCGCTCACCCCTCCACTTT
TRBV9	TRBD2	TRBJ2-1	.	CASSSNSGEGEQFF	TGTGCCAGCAGCAGTAATTCGGGGGAGGGTGAGCAGTTCTTC
TRBV4-1	.	TRBJ1-1	.	CASSQDLQDTEAFF	TGCGCCAGCAGCCAAGATCTACAGGACACTGAAGCTTTCTTT
TRBV18	.	TRBJ1-4	once	CASSTTTTNEKLFF	TGTGCCAGCTCTACCACAACAACTAATGAAAAACTGTTTTTT
TRBV25-1	.	TRBJ2-7	once	CASTGPSYEQYF	TGTGCCAGCACCGGACCCAGCTACGAGCAGTACTTC
TRBV7-9	.	TRBJ2-5	.	CASSLAPETQYF	TGTGCCAGCAGCTTAGCGCCGGAGACCCAGTACTTC
TRBV4-1	.	TRBJ1-1	.	CASSQRDTEAFF	TGCGCCAGCAGCCAACGGGACACTGAAGCTTTCTTT
TRBV5-1	.	TRBJ2-1	.	CASSLGQQGDEQFF	TGCGCCAGCAGCTTGGGGCAGCAAGGCGATGAGCAGTTCTTC
TRBV7-9	TRBD1	TRBJ1-2	.	CASSWDSNYGYTF	TGTGCCAGCAGCTGGGACAGCAACTATGGCTACACCTTC
TRBV5-6	TRBD1	TRBJ2-7	.	CASSLVTGQPGGEYF	TGTGCCAGCAGCTTGGTGACGGGACAGCCGGGTGGGGAGTACTTC
TRBV30	.	TRBJ1-6	.	CAWSTASSYNSPLHF	TGTGCCTGGAGTACGGCCAGCTCCTATAATTCACCCCTCCACTTT
TRBV30	.	TRBJ1-5	.	CAWSRPSNQPQHF	TGTGCCTGGAGTAGACCGTCCAATCAGCCCCAGCATTTT
TRBV6-5	.	TRBJ1-4	.	CASSYGGVGSREKLFF	TGTGCCAGCAGTTACGGTGGGGTAGGGAGTCGTGAAAAACTGTTTTTT
TRBV2	TRBD1	TRBJ2-2	.	CASRAGTANTGELFF	TGTGCCAGCAGGGCCGGGACAGCGAACACCGGGGAGCTGTTTTTT
TRBV12-5	TRBD2	TRBJ2-1	.	CASGVLAGGPGNEQFF	TGTGCTAGTGGTGTTCTAGCGGGAGGGCCTGGGAATGAGCAGTTCTTC
TRBV4-1	.	TRBJ2-7	.	CASSQVGRAHEQYF	TGCGCCAGCAGCCAAGTCGGCAGGGCCCACGAGCAGTACTTC
TRBV5-4	TRBD2	TRBJ2-3	.	CASSLGLAGSTDTQYF	TGTGCCAGCAGCTTGGGACTAGCGGGAAGCACAGATACGCAGTATTTT
TRBV29-1	TRBD1	TRBJ1-4	.	CSVTRGATNEKLFF	TGCAGCGTTACCAGGGGGGCAACTAATGAAAAACTGTTTTTT
TRBV7-9	TRBD1	TRBJ2-7	.	CASSRDRAYEQYF	TGTGCCAGCAGCCGGGACAGGGCCTACGAGCAGTACTTC
TRBV7-9	.	TRBJ1-1	once	CASSPQGNTEAFF	TGTGCCAGCAGCCCGCAGGGGAACACTGAAGCTTTCTTT
TRBV18	.	TRBJ1-3	.	CASSHKLNDGNTIYF	TGTGCCAGCTCACATAAGTTAAACGATGGAAACACCATATATTTT
TRBV2	.	TRBJ1-3	.	CASSERRWSSGNTIYF	TGTGCCAGCAGTGAACGGAGGTGGAGCTCTGGAAACACCATATATTTT
TRBV3-1/TRBV3-2	TRBD1	TRBJ2-1	.	CASSPRQGLNEQFF	TGTGCCAGCAGCCCTAGACAGGGGTTAAATGAGCAGTTCTTC
TRBV29-1	.	TRBJ2-5	.	CSVVRRGQETQYF	TGCAGCGTTGTGAGGAGGGGCCAAGAGACCCAGTACTTC
TRBV19	TRBD2	TRBJ2-3	.	CASSPRLLAGGGTDTQYF	TGTGCCAGTAGTCCTCGCCTCCTAGCGGGAGGGGGAACAGATACGCAGTATTTT
TRBV19	.	TRBJ2-1	.	CASHGPQVSEQFF	TGTGCCAGTCACGGGCCCCAGGTCAGTGAGCAGTTCTTC
TRBV30	.	TRBJ1-2	once	CAWIVPGSRGYTF	TGTGCCTGGATCGTCCCGGGATCCCGAGGCTACACCTTC